One T cell receptor beta chain is described in this entry. Germline V gene sequence: CDR1 SGHNT, CDR2 YENEEA. The CDR3 covers 13 residues. With 5 bases clipped from V and 8 bases from J, the junction kept 7 bases outside the gene matches. This sample is part of a study of blood T cell repertoires in COVID-19. Turning to the study itself: Samples representing acute and convalescent COVID-19 were sourced from the United States, Italy and Spain. Sources were T cells, B-cell-depleted T cells, or PBMCs; the material itself was cDNA or gDNA.

In the authors' workflow: Amplified reference gene primers provided the basis for estimating nucleated cell counts. Sequenced by immunoSEQ multiplex PCR; TCRdb stores in-frame clones only, minus some. V, J and clone size reflect that table, while D and trimming were determined from the DNA. Counted here are around 97,000 clones, nearly 90% occurring once; the ten biggest clones make up approximately 3.1%. The chain links TRBV11-3 to TRBJ2-3; 7 bases line up with TRBD2. The origin of this receptor is a man in his forties or fifties in a cohort sampled during active COVID-19. The sample consisted of peripheral blood. CDR3 sequence (DNA): TGTGCCAGCAGCCCCGCCGGGGGGAGTACGCAGTATTTT. This codes for CASSPAGGSTQYF. Variable domain in full (rest from reference TRBV11-3 and TRBJ2-3): EAGVVQSPRYKIIEKKQPVAFWCNPISGHNTLYWYLQNLGQGPELLIRYENEEAVDDSQLPKDRFSAERLKGVDSTLKIQPAELGDSAVYLCASSPAGGSTQYFGPGTRLTVL.